The T cell receptor (beta chain) described here comes from a study of CD4 T cells in relation to SARS-CoV-2 and coronaviruses. On this clone: What it binds is not known.

Uncultured naive and memory CD4+ T cells supplied DNA for deep TCR-beta sequencing. Produced via immunoSEQ multiplex PCR; TCRdb's table is partial and in-frame only. Of around 11,000 clones in the sample, around 87% are singletons; the top ten hold about 2.2%. The study's findings and limits: Samples before the pandemic and after infection were not matched within any donor. About 65% of donors had memory CD4+ clonotypes crossrecognizing SARS-CoV-2 and common cold coronavirus spike.

Sequencing was done on a sample of naive CD4+ T cells from PBMCs. Subset in this sample: naive CD4+ T cells isolated by negative enrichment. This clonotype was sampled from an adult with COVID-19.

The chain's CDR3 is CASRGPGRYGYTF. In nucleotides, the CDR3 is TGTGCCAGCCGCGGCCCGGGACGGTATGGCTACACCTTC. The chain is built from TRBV6-5 and TRBJ1-2, with a possible D match to TRBD1 (5 bases). V was pared by 8 bases and J by 5 bases, with 15 bases between. This CDR3 has 13 amino acids. Germline V gene sequence: CDR1 MNHEY, CDR2 SVGAGI.